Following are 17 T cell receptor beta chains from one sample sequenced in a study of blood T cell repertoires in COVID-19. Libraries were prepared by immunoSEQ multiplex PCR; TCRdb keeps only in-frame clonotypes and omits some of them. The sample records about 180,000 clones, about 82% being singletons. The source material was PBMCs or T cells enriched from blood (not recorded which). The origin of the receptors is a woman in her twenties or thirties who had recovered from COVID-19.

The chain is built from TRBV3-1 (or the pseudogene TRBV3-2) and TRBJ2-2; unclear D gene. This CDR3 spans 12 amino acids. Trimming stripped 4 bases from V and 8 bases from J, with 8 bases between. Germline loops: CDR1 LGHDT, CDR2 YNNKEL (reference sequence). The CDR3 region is CASSPLSGELFF. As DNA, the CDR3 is TGTGCCAGCAGCCCACTATCAGGGGAGCTGTTTTTT.

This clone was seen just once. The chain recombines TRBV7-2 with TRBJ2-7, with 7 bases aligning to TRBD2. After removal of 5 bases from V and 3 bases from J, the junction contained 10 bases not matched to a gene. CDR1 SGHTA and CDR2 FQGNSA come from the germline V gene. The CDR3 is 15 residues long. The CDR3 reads CASSTGTTVIYEQYF. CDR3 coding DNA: TGTGCCAGCAGCACCGGGACTACCGTAATCTACGAGCAGTACTTC.

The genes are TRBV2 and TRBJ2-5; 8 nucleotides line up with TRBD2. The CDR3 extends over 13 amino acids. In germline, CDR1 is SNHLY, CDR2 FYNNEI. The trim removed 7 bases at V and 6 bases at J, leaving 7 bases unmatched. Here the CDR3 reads CASTGLAFQTQYF. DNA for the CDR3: TGTGCCAGCACCGGACTAGCCTTCCAGACCCAGTACTTC.

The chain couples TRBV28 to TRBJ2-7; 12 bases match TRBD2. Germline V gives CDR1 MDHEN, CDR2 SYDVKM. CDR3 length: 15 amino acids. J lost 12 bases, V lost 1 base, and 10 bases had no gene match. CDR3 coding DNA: TGTGCCAGCAGTTTATCGTCTAGCGGGAGGGAGCTGGGGTACTTC. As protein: CASSLSSSGRELGYF.

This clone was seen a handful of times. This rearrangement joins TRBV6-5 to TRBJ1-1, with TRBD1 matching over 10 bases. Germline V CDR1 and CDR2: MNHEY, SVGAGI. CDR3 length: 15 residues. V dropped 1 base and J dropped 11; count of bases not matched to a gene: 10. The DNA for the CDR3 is TGTGCCAGCAGTTACTACCAGGACAGGGGGGGGAATGCTTTCTTT. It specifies CASSYYQDRGGNAFF.

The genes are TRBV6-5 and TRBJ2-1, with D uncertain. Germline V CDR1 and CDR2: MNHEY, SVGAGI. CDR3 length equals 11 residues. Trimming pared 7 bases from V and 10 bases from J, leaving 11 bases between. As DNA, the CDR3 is TGTGCCAGCACCGCGGTTGGCGAGCAGTTCTTC. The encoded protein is CASTAVGEQFF.

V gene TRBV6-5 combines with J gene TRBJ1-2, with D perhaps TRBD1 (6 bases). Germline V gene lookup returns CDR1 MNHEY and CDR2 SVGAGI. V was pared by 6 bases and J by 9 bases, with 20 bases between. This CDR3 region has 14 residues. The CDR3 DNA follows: TGTGCCAGCAGAGACCGAACAGGGAGGGGTAGCTACACCTTC. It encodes CASRDRTGRGSYTF.

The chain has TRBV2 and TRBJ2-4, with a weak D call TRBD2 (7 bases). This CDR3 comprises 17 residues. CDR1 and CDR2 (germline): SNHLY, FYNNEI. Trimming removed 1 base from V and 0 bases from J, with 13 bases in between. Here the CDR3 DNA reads TGTGCCAGCAGTGAAGGAGGGGGGGCTCTAGCCAAAAACATTCAGTACTTC. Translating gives CASSEGGGALAKNIQYF.

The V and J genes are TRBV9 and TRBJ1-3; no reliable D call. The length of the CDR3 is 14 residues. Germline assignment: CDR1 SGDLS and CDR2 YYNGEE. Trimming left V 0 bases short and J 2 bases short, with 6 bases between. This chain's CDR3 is CASSVETAGNTIYF. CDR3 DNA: TGTGCCAGCAGCGTAGAAACAGCTGGAAACACCATATATTTT.

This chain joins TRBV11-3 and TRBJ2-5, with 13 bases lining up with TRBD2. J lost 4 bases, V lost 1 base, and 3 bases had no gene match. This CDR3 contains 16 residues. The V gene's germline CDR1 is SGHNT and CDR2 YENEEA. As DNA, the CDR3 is TGTGCCAGCAGCTTAGGGACTAGCGGGAGTACAGAGACCCAGTACTTC. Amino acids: CASSLGTSGSTETQYF.

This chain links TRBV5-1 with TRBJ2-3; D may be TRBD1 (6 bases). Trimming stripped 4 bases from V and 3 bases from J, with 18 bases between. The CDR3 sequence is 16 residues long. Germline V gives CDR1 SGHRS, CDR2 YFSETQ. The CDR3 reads CASSRGHGLETDTQYF. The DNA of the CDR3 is TGCGCCAGCAGCCGGGGACATGGACTCGAGACAGATACGCAGTATTTT.

The CDR3 DNA is TGTGCCAGCAGCCCCCGGACAGGAGTTAGTACAGATACGCAGTATTTT. Residues: CASSPRTGVSTDTQYF. The rearrangement links TRBV7-9 to TRBJ2-3; TRBD1 aligns across 7 bases. The junction had 11 bases not matched to a gene; V was cut back by 5 bases and J by 3 bases. The CDR3 has 16 residues. Germline V gives CDR1 SEHNR, CDR2 FQNEAQ (reference sequence).

The CDR3 here is CASSPVMAGGSYEQYF. The CDR3 nucleotides are TGTGCCAGCTCACCGGTAATGGCGGGAGGGTCCTACGAGCAGTACTTC. The rearrangement uses TRBV18 and TRBJ2-7; 9 nucleotides align to TRBD2. There are 16 residues in the CDR3. The V gene end was trimmed by 3 bases and the J gene end by 1 base; junction bases not matched to a gene: 7. Per germline, CDR1 KGHSH and CDR2 LQKENI.

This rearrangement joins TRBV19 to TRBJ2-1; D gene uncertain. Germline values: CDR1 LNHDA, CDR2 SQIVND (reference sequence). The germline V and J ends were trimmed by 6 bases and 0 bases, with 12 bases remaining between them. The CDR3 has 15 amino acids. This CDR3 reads CASSPRLSSYNEQFF. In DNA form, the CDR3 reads TGTGCCAGTAGCCCCAGACTGAGCTCCTACAATGAGCAGTTCTTC.

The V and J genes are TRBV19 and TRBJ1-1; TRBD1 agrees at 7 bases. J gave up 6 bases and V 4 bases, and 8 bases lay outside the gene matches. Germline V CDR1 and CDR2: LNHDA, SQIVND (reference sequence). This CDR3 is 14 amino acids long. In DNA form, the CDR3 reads TGTGCCAGTAGTACCGGTACAGGGGACTCTGAAGCTTTCTTT. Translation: CASSTGTGDSEAFF.

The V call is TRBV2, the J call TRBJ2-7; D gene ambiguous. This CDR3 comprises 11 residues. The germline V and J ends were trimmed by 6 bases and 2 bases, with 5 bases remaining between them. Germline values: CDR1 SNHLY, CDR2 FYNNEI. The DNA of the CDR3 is TGTGCCAGCAGCCAAACCTACGAGCAGTACTTC. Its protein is CASSQTYEQYF.

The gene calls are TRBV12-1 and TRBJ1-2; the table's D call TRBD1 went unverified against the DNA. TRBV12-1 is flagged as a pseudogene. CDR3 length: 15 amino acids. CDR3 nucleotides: TGTGCCAGCAGCCCAACCCTGACAGGCAACTATGGCTACACCTTC. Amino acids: CASSPTLTGNYGYTF.